The 15 T cell receptor beta chains below all came from one sample that was sequenced in a study of T cell changes during pregnancy in multiple sclerosis. Repertoires were generated with immunoSEQ multiplex PCR, while TCRdb's copy carries only in-frame clones and drops some. The table has about 80,000 clones, roughly 94% seen once; the top ten hold under 1.5%. The sample here was peripheral blood, taken before pregnancy. The receptors here all came from a female donor with multiple sclerosis, enrolled in a pregnancy study.

This clone was picked up one time. The chain has TRBV14 and TRBJ1-2; D is undetermined. Trimming took 4 bases from V and 2 from J, leaving 8 bases between them. CDR3 size: 13 residues. Germline CDR1 is SGHDN and CDR2 is FVKESK. This CDR3 is CASSPTVNYGYTF. CDR3 nucleotides: TGTGCCAGCAGCCCCACAGTGAACTATGGCTACACCTTC.

This clone was seen a single time. This chain joins TRBV5-1 and TRBJ1-2; 9 nucleotides align to TRBD1. The CDR3 is made up of 16 amino acids. Trimming took 0 bases from V and 5 from J; bases not matched to a gene: 8. The V gene's germline CDR1 is SGHRS and CDR2 YFSETQ. CDR3 sequence: CASSLDGGGTGYGYTF. The CDR3 DNA reads TGCGCCAGCAGCTTGGATGGCGGCGGGACAGGGTATGGCTACACCTTC.

The gene calls are TRBV5-1 and TRBJ2-1, with TRBD2 identical over 14 bases. This CDR3 is 17 amino acids long. The V segment lost 3 bases and the J segment 1 base; nucleotides outside the gene matches: 3. Germline values: CDR1 SGHRS, CDR2 YFSETQ. CDR3 sequence: CASSSGLAGASYNEQFF. In nucleotides, the CDR3 is TGCGCCAGCAGCTCGGGACTAGCGGGGGCGTCCTACAATGAGCAGTTCTTC.

The chain joins TRBV5-8 to TRBJ2-6; 7 positions match TRBD2. Germline V lookup: CDR1 SGHTS, CDR2 YDEGEE. J gave up 0 bases and V 7 bases, and 16 bases lay outside the gene matches. CDR3 length: 19 residues. CDR3 bases: TGTGCCAGCCTTTTGGTTGAAGGGGACTATGACTCTGGGGCCAACGTCCTGACTTTC. The encoded protein is CASLLVEGDYDSGANVLTF. The variable domain in full, with the rest retrieved from reference TRBV5-8 and TRBJ2-6, is EAGVTQSPTHLIKTRGQQATLRCSPISGHTSVYWYQQALGLGLQFLLWYDEGEERNRGNFPPRFSGRQFPNYSSELNVNALELEDSALYLCASLLVEGDYDSGANVLTFGAGSRLTVL.

The chain is built from TRBV7-2 and TRBJ1-5; D is uncertain. The CDR3 totals 15 residues. Germline V gene lookup returns CDR1 SGHTA and CDR2 FQGNSA. V dropped 5 bases and J dropped 1 base, with 12 bases sitting between them. The CDR3 loop reads CASSADYYSNQPQHF. DNA of the CDR3: TGTGCCAGCAGCGCTGACTATTACAGCAATCAGCCCCAGCATTTT.

The chain joins TRBV6-6 to TRBJ2-7, with 7 positions matching TRBD1. In germline, CDR1 is MNHNY, CDR2 SVGAGI (reference sequence). The J segment lost 0 bases and the V segment lost 5 bases, leaving 10 bases of the junction unmatched. This CDR3 comprises 16 residues. The CDR3: CASSKIRGFSSYEQYF. The CDR3 coding sequence is TGTGCCAGCAGTAAAATCAGGGGGTTTAGCTCCTACGAGCAGTACTTC.

About this clone itself: Mismatch with germline at one junction end may stem from a read error. V usage is TRBV23-1 and J usage is TRBJ1-1; perhaps TRBD1 as D (5 bases). TRBV23-1 is recorded as an ORF, its role being uncertain. The CDR3 consists of 11 residues. The CDR3 loop is CASSRDPRRGF. The CDR3 nucleotides read TGCGCCAGCAGCCGGGACCCCCGGCGGGGCTTT.

This chain connects TRBV30 to TRBJ1-1, with a possible D match to TRBD1 (5 bases). Germline V gives CDR1 GTSNPN, CDR2 SVGIG (reference sequence). The CDR3 sequence is 13 residues long. Trimming shortened V by 0 bases and J by 10 bases, and 15 bases separated the two germline ends. In DNA form, the CDR3 reads TGTGCCTGGAGTGTACCGGGCGGAGGGGCAGCTTTCTTT. Translating it yields CAWSVPGGGAAFF.

This sequence joins TRBV19 and TRBJ1-5, with D possibly TRBD1 on 5 matching bases. With 7 bases removed from V and 7 bases from J, the gap between germline ends came to 14 bases. Germline V lookup: CDR1 LNHDA, CDR2 SQIVND (reference sequence). The CDR3 runs to 13 residues. The chain's CDR3 is CASTARGGQPQHF. CDR3 in DNA: TGTGCCAGTACCGCTAGGGGCGGACAGCCCCAGCATTTT.

The V call is TRBV6-5, the J call TRBJ2-6; TRBD2 aligns across 7 bases. CDR3 length equals 15 residues. Trimming removed 7 bases from V and 0 bases from J; junction bases left unmatched: 3. CDR1 and CDR2 from the germline V gene are MNHEY and SVGAGI. The CDR3 protein is CASMGGGSGANVLTF. In DNA, the CDR3 is TGTGCCAGCATGGGGGGGGGCTCTGGGGCCAACGTCCTGACTTTC.

Here the CDR3 reads CASSFGLAGPYEQYF. The DNA of the CDR3 is TGCGCCAGCAGCTTCGGACTAGCGGGGCCCTACGAGCAGTACTTC. This chain connects TRBV5-1 to TRBJ2-7, with 12 nucleotides matching TRBD2. Germline CDR1 and CDR2: SGHRS and YFSETQ. The CDR3 is 15 amino acids. Trimming removed 2 bases from V and 2 bases from J; junction bases left unmatched: 2.

The rearrangement links TRBV19 to TRBJ1-1; perhaps TRBD1 as D (6 bases). The germline CDR1 and CDR2 sequences are LNHDA and SQIVND (reference sequence). This CDR3 has 16 residues. Trimming removed 6 bases at V and 3 bases at J, with 20 bases between. The CDR3 nucleotides are TGTGCCAGTAGCCAACATAGTCAGGGGTTCGACACTGAAGCTTTCTTT. It encodes CASSQHSQGFDTEAFF.

This sequence joins TRBV14 and TRBJ2-7, with TRBD1 identical over 8 bases. The CDR3 totals 13 residues. J lost 6 bases, V lost 7 bases, and 8 bases had no gene match. The germline gives CDR1 SGHDN, CDR2 FVKESK. CDR3 sequence: CASKGQVQAEQYF. The CDR3 DNA follows: TGTGCCAGCAAGGGACAGGTACAGGCCGAGCAGTACTTC.

The count of this clone is one. The V gene is TRBV5-8, the J gene TRBJ1-5; no firm D call. V lost 0 bases and J lost 7, with 8 bases in between. CDR1 and CDR2 from the germline V gene are SGHTS and YDEGEE. The CDR3 runs 13 residues. The CDR3 spells CASSLGEEQPQHF. DNA for the CDR3: TGTGCCAGCAGCTTGGGCGAGGAACAGCCCCAGCATTTT.

This rearrangement joins TRBV19 to TRBJ2-7; 8 nucleotides align to TRBD1. The CDR3 covers 14 residues. V gave up 4 bases and J gave up 3 bases; unmatched junction bases: 5. The germline V gene has CDR1 LNHDA and CDR2 SQIVND (reference sequence). CDR3 sequence (DNA): TGTGCCAGTAGTACAGGGGGCTCCTTCTACGAGCAGTACTTC. It codes for CASSTGGSFYEQYF.